This T cell receptor beta chain stems from a study of T-cell reconstitution after alpha-beta-depleted transplantation in children. Study-level points and caveats: In some patients, recipient T cells and intrathymic progenitors surviving conditioning explained high day-60 diversity. Most T-cell counts and diversity one year after the transplant came from T cells that were newly produced. The origin of alpha-beta T cells about two months after transplant was reportedly several hundred expanded graft clones.

Using unique molecular identifiers, the investigators prepared the TCRbeta library. TCRdb reprocessed the PCR reads with MiXCR, giving one entry per CDR3 protein. Among 580,000 or so distinct CDR3 sequences listed, under 30% were seen once. To note about this clonotype: The antigen is undetermined.

V was shortened by 6 bases and J by 5 bases, with 19 bases between the two germline ends. The CDR3 spans 15 residues. From germline, CDR1 is MNHEY and CDR2 SVGEGT. The clonotype was recovered from a boy less than two years old who had a stem cell transplant for acute myeloid leukemia, so the T cells may come from the graft donor. The sequenced sample was PBMCs, mostly from graft donor cells, obtained 360 days after TCRalphabeta/CD19-depleted stem cell transplant. This sequence joins TRBV6-2 or TRBV6-3 and TRBJ2-5; D possibly uses TRBD1 or TRBD2 (6 bases each). DNA of the CDR3: TGTGCCAGCAGGCCCCTGACGGGGGCCAGGGAGACCCAGTACTTC. Its protein is CASRPLTGARETQYF.